Listed here are 21 T cell receptor beta chains from one sample, sequenced in a study of regulatory T cells in long-lasting Graves disease listed by TCRdb under 2021. Interpreted using the paper, the time point label stands for: newly diagnosed GD, antithyroid drugs for less than 3 months. For both TCR sequencing and RNA sequencing, RNA was extracted from PBMCs using TRIzol. The library was generated by multiplex PCR. The instrument given in TCRdb is Illumina HiSeq 4000. iRepertoire HTBI primers and Arm-PCR amplification of CDR3 regions were used to construct TCR beta libraries. TCRdb reworked the public reads: Q25 trimming with fastp, MiXCR clone assembly, productive beta chains retained. Under each unique CDR3 protein, matching rows form one entry showing the most common genes and DNA. Recorded for this sample are roughly 350,000 distinct CDR3 sequences; 16% of them occurred a single time. 30% of the sample is in the top ten clones.

The same data also contributed to another study, on T cells in Graves' hyperthyroidism and ophthalmopathy.

The source material was peripheral blood mononuclear cells (PBMCs), sampled at new diagnosis, from a patient treated with antithyroid drugs. These TCRs come from a man aged 40-49 years with Graves disease. Donor details come from another sample of the same person, matched by shared clones.

This clonotype was counted ten times or more. The chain employs TRBV20-1 and TRBJ2-7, with D possibly TRBD1 on 5 matching bases. V lost 0 bases and J 6 bases, leaving 15 bases between the germline ends. There are 14 residues in the CDR3. Germline loops: CDR1 DFQATT, CDR2 SNEGSKA (reference sequence). This CDR3 reads CSARDRSRVSEQYF. The CDR3 DNA is TGCAGTGCTAGAGATCGGTCCAGGGTGTCCGAGCAGTACTTC.

This clonotype was recorded many times. The chain employs TRBV4-2 and TRBJ2-7, with 9 positions matching TRBD1. Germline V gene sequence: CDR1 LGHNA, CDR2 YNFKEQ. This CDR3 contains 16 residues. V lost 3 bases to trimming and J lost 1 base; unmatched junction nucleotides: 7. The CDR3 sequence: CASSQAAGTGSYEQYF. The CDR3 coding sequence is TGTGCCAGCAGCCAGGCCGCCGGGACAGGGTCCTACGAGCAGTACTTC.

This clonotype has ten or more counts. This chain connects TRBV20-1 to TRBJ2-1; D unresolved. The germline V and J ends were trimmed by 2 bases and 8 bases, with 16 bases remaining between them. CDR3 length equals 14 residues. CDR1 is DFQATT and CDR2 is SNEGSKA in the germline V gene (reference sequence). This CDR3 reads CSARNVPGTDEQFF. CDR3 DNA: TGCAGTGCTAGAAACGTGCCGGGTACGGATGAGCAGTTCTTC.

DNA for the CDR3: TGTGCCAGCAGTCAAGGTGAATATGGCTACACCTTC. It yields the protein CASSQGEYGYTF. The chain joins TRBV28 to TRBJ1-2, with no clear D. Germline lookup yields CDR1 MDHEN and CDR2 SYDVKM. V lost 5 bases to trimming and J lost 5 bases, with 9 bases between them. The CDR3 is 12 amino acids.

V usage is TRBV5-1 and J usage is TRBJ2-4; TRBD1 aligns across 7 bases. Germline loops: CDR1 SGHRS, CDR2 YFSETQ. This CDR3 has 15 amino acids. Trimming took 5 bases from V and 2 from J; bases not matched to a gene: 7. Here the CDR3 DNA reads TGCGCCAGCAGAGCACAGGGGCGATCCAAAAACATTCAGTACTTC. Protein sequence: CASRAQGRSKNIQYF.

This chain joins TRBV6-1 and TRBJ1-6; D call uncertain. The CDR3 runs 15 residues. Trimming took off 7 bases at V and 11 bases at J, with 21 bases between the two ends. The germline gives CDR1 MNHNS, CDR2 SASEGT. The CDR3 nucleotides are TGTGCCAGCAAGGAAAAACCACCGAGGGAAACACCCCTCCACTTT. It is translated as CASKEKPPRETPLHF.

This clonotype was recorded at least ten times. CDR3 residues: CASSFYRWVYTGELFF. CDR3 coding DNA: TGTGCCAGCAGTTTTTACCGGTGGGTCTACACCGGGGAGCTGTTTTTT. The rearrangement uses TRBV28 and TRBJ2-2; no clear D. Germline V gene lookup returns CDR1 MDHEN and CDR2 SYDVKM. V lost 3 bases and J 3 bases, leaving 14 bases between the germline ends. There are 16 residues in the CDR3.

Many counts were recorded for this clonotype. This chain uses TRBV12-3 or TRBV12-4 with TRBJ2-5; the D is unclear. The V gene lost 5 bases and the J gene lost 6 bases, with 13 bases spanning the gap. This CDR3 has 13 residues. In DNA, the CDR3 is TGTGCCAGCAGTAGATCCCCGACGAAGACCCAGTACTTC. Its protein product is CASSRSPTKTQYF.

This clonotype has at least ten counts. This chain joins TRBV19 and TRBJ1-1; D is perhaps TRBD1 (5 bases). Germline-derived CDR1 and CDR2 are LNHDA and SQIVND (reference sequence). The CDR3 totals 14 residues. Trimming took 4 bases from V and 6 from J, leaving 15 bases between them. This CDR3 is CASSRHSRDAEAFF. The CDR3 DNA reads TGTGCCAGTAGTAGGCACAGCAGGGACGCTGAAGCTTTCTTT.

This clonotype was observed a few times. The rearrangement uses TRBV7-2 and TRBJ2-7; 8 positions match TRBD2. V gave up 1 base and J gave up 2 bases; unmatched junction bases: 10. CDR3 size: 17 residues. The germline V gene encodes CDR1 SGHTA and CDR2 FQGNSA. In DNA form, the CDR3 reads TGTGCCAGCAGCTTAGGCTTTGAGACTAGCGTACCCTACGAGCAGTACTTC. Translating gives CASSLGFETSVPYEQYF.

The sample holds many counts of this clonotype. The rearrangement joins TRBV6-1 to TRBJ2-1; tentatively, D is TRBD1 (6 bases). The CDR3 covers 16 residues. CDR1 is MNHNS and CDR2 is SASEGT in the germline V gene. V lost 5 bases to trimming and J lost 4 bases, with 18 bases between them. The CDR3 DNA reads as TGTGCCAGCAGTCCCCTGATGGACAGATTATACAATGAGCAGTTCTTC. As protein: CASSPLMDRLYNEQFF.

The CDR3 nucleotides read TGCGCCAGCAGCCAGGGCAGGGGCAACATGAACACTGAAGCTTTCTTT. Protein sequence: CASSQGRGNMNTEAFF. The chain carries TRBV4-1 and TRBJ1-1; D perhaps matches TRBD1 (6 bases). This CDR3 is built from 16 residues. The germline CDR1 and CDR2 sequences are MGHRA and YSYEKL. Deletions cut 3 bases from V and 0 bases from J, with 14 bases between.

This clonotype occurred many times. This sequence joins TRBV12-3 or TRBV12-4 and TRBJ2-3, with TRBD1 matching over 9 bases. After removal of 9 bases from V and 3 bases from J, the junction contained 7 bases not matched to a gene. The CDR3 extends over 14 amino acids. The CDR3 coding sequence is TGTGCCAGTACTTGGACAGGGGTAACAGATACGCAGTATTTT. Translation: CASTWTGVTDTQYF.

Ten or more counts support this clonotype. This chain links TRBV5-6 with TRBJ1-1, with D unresolved. The CDR3 consists of 13 residues. Germline CDR1 reads SGHDT; CDR2 reads YYEEEE. V lost 4 bases, J lost 6 bases, and 13 bases lay in between. CDR3 DNA: TGTGCCAGCAGCCGGTACCTTGGCCCTGAAGCTTTCTTT. Its translation is CASSRYLGPEAFF.

This clonotype came up once. The rearrangement links TRBV28 to TRBJ2-7; D is possibly TRBD1 (6 bases). CDR1 and CDR2 (germline): MDHEN, SYDVKM. V was cut by 5 bases and J by 2 bases, with 16 bases left in between. The CDR3 loop spans 15 amino acids. The CDR3 nucleotides read TGTGCCAGCAGTGTAGCCGGGACATCTACCTACGAGCAGTACTTC. It translates to CASSVAGTSTYEQYF.

This clonotype was counted only a few times. The J gene is TRBJ2-1, the V gene TRBV2; no definite D call. V was trimmed by 10 bases and J by 7 bases, leaving 11 bases between them. CDR1 and CDR2 from the germline V gene are SNHLY and FYNNEI. CDR3 length: 11 amino acids. This CDR3 reads CANLVRNEQFF. In nucleotides, the CDR3 is TGTGCCAACTTAGTCAGGAATGAGCAGTTCTTC.

This clonotype was seen a handful of times. This chain joins TRBV19 and TRBJ2-7; 11 nucleotides line up with TRBD1. The CDR3 has 15 residues. CDR1 and CDR2 (germline): LNHDA, SQIVND (reference sequence). V was clipped by 4 bases and J by 6 bases; unmatched bases: 8. CDR3 loop: CASSTGTGGFREQYF. DNA for the CDR3: TGTGCCAGTAGTACCGGGACAGGGGGTTTTCGCGAGCAGTACTTC.

This clonotype was counted at least ten times. The rearrangement links TRBV29-1 to TRBJ2-1; 10 bases are shared with TRBD1. This CDR3 is built from 14 residues. V trimming: 8 bases; J trimming: 3 bases; junction bases outside the gene matches: 7. Germline V gene lookup returns CDR1 SQVTM and CDR2 ANQGSEA. The CDR3 reads CSLTGTGVYNEQFF. The CDR3 coding sequence is TGCAGCTTGACCGGGACAGGGGTCTACAATGAGCAGTTCTTC.

The V and J genes are TRBV28 and TRBJ1-2; D not resolved. Germline V CDR1 and CDR2: MDHEN, SYDVKM. V lost 5 bases and J lost 8, with 18 bases in between. This CDR3 region has 14 residues. CDR3 protein: CASSTPGGGKGYTF. The CDR3 bases are TGTGCCAGCAGTACCCCAGGAGGAGGGAAAGGCTACACCTTC.

In this sample, this clonotype turned up many times. The chain has TRBV6-5 and TRBJ2-5, with D perhaps TRBD2 (6 bases). With 4 bases removed from V and 0 bases from J, the gap between germline ends came to 9 bases. There are 14 residues in the CDR3. The germline gives CDR1 MNHEY, CDR2 SVGAGI. CDR3 DNA: TGTGCCAGCAGTTTCGGCGGGAACCAAGAGACCCAGTACTTC. It codes for CASSFGGNQETQYF.

This clonotype was found many times. This chain links TRBV4-3 with TRBJ1-1; no clear D. Germline loops: CDR1 LGHNA, CDR2 YSLEER. This CDR3 spans 17 amino acids. With 0 bases removed from V and 0 bases from J, the gap between germline ends came to 14 bases. The CDR3 loop reads CASSQDGISGLNTEAFF. DNA for the CDR3: TGCGCCAGCAGCCAAGATGGAATTAGTGGCCTGAACACTGAAGCTTTCTTT.